Detailed here is one TCR beta chain. Its antigen remains unknown. A much larger clone lies one base from this, so it may be a read error. The sample is drawn from a study of molecular identifiers for immune sequencing clone quantification. For the study at large: Replicate runs used RNA from around 18,000 or 91,000 naive CD8 cells, which was split five ways into aliquots, and four of those aliquots were then sequenced.

Points from the study as a whole: Among effectors, clones above 20 RNA copies held over 97% of molecules; among naive cells, under 1%. Molecules of identical TCR sharing a barcode could underestimate highly expanded clone sizes.

TCRdb fed the PCR reads into MiXCR, producing one record per CDR3 protein. The data contain nearly 55,000 distinct CDR3 sequences, just over 35% of them singletons. Germline CDR1 reads LNHDA; CDR2 reads SQIVND (reference sequence). The CDR3 covers 16 residues. What was sequenced was naive CD8+ T cells from blood, with Jurkat cell RNA spiked in. The subset was: FACS-sorted CD8+CD4-CCR7+CD45RA+ naive T cells. The sequence was collected from a human donor in good health. Some libraries in this study had Jurkat cell RNA spiked in. This rearrangement joins TRBV19 to TRBJ1-5, with D tentatively TRBD1 (5 bases). CDR3 DNA sequence: TGTGCCGGTAGTACCCCGGGGGAGAGAAGCAATCAGCCCCAGCATTTT. This translates into CAGSTPGERSNQPQHF.